The 6 T cell receptor beta chains reported below all come from one sample, sequenced in a study of early T cells in non-severe SARS-CoV-2 infection. TCRdb redid the calling of the 5' RACE reads with MiXCR, one entry per CDR3 protein. The sample consists of roughly 25,000 distinct CDR3 sequences, roughly 4.2% of them appearing once. The sequenced material came from whole blood. Receptors were obtained from an adult who was a healthcare worker with PCR-confirmed SARS-CoV-2 infection or an uninfected control (not recorded which).

This clonotype occurred many times. The CDR3 region has the DNA TGCAGTGCCTATTTTAGTACGGTGGGGTCCTATACGCAGTATTTT. It specifies CSAYFSTVGSYTQYF. V and J are TRBV20-1 and TRBJ2-3; D is unresolved. Germline-derived CDR1 and CDR2 are DFQATT and SNEGSKA (reference sequence). V lost 6 bases and J 7 bases, leaving 23 bases between the germline ends. This CDR3 is 15 amino acids long.

This clonotype was detected many times. The chain joins TRBV5-1 to TRBJ2-7; D unresolved. The CDR3 is made up of 13 amino acids. Trimming left V 3 bases short and J 3 bases short, with 10 bases between. Germline V lookup: CDR1 SGHRS, CDR2 YFSETQ. CDR3 protein: CASSSAVDYEQYF. DNA of the CDR3: TGCGCCAGCAGCTCGGCGGTGGACTACGAGCAGTACTTC.

This clonotype occurred many times. This chain uses TRBV5-6 with TRBJ2-3; D not certain. Germline-derived CDR1 and CDR2 are SGHDT and YYEEEE. This CDR3 is 15 amino acids long. Trimming left V 3 bases short and J 2 bases short, with 13 bases between. CDR3 in DNA: TGTGCCAGCAGCTGGGCCAGGACCTCCACAGATACGCAGTATTTT. Translating it yields CASSWARTSTDTQYF.

The chain couples TRBV2 to TRBJ2-6; 8 bases align to TRBD1. V lost 9 bases, J lost 0 bases, and 7 bases stayed unmatched. Germline V lookup: CDR1 SNHLY, CDR2 FYNNEI. The CDR3 spans 16 residues. Here the CDR3 DNA reads TGTGCCAGGGCAGGGACAGGTCTCTCTGGGGCCAACGTCCTGACTTTC. Translated, it gives CARAGTGLSGANVLTF. The whole variable domain, filled in from reference TRBV2 and TRBJ2-6, reads EPEVTQTPSHQVTQMGQEVILRCVPISNHLYFYWYRQILGQKVEFLVSFYNNEISEKSEIFDDQFSVERPDGSNFTLKIRSTKLEDSAMYFCARAGTGLSGANVLTFGAGSRLTVL.

In this sample, this clonotype turned up many times. The chain links TRBV3-1 to TRBJ2-5, with 10 bases that match TRBD2. After removal of 9 bases from V and 6 bases from J, the junction contained 7 bases not matched to a gene. The CDR3 has 13 residues. Germline CDR1 is LGHDT and CDR2 is YNNKEL (reference sequence). The CDR3 DNA sequence: TGTGCCAGTACAGCGGGGGGGCCCCAGACCCAGTACTTC. It codes for CASTAGGPQTQYF.

This clonotype was picked up many times. The chain couples TRBV5-5 to TRBJ1-1; D remains unclear. Germline assignment: CDR1 SGHKS and CDR2 YYEKEE (reference sequence). There are 15 residues in the CDR3. V dropped 4 bases and J dropped 0 bases, with 13 bases sitting between them. CDR3 sequence: CASSIRPTVNTEAFF. DNA of the CDR3: TGTGCCAGCAGCATTAGACCCACCGTGAACACTGAAGCTTTCTTT.